This TCR beta chain was profiled in a study of T-cell reconstitution after alpha-beta-depleted transplantation in children. This clonotype was counted many times. The antigen is unknown. Unique molecular identifiers were incorporated into the prepared TCRbeta library. TCRdb itself ran the PCR reads through MiXCR, one entry per CDR3 protein. Found here are about 32,000 distinct CDR3 sequences, roughly 6.7% of them singletons; the top ten hold approximately 30%. Study-wide results and limits: Day-60 TCRbeta diversity that was high in some patients was derived from surviving recipient T cells and thymic progenitors. Fresh T-cell production supplied most of the T-cell counts and diversity seen one year after transplant. Several hundred expanded graft clones reportedly were the source of alpha-beta T cells about two months after transplant.

This CDR3 spans 14 amino acids. The germline CDR1 and CDR2 sequences are SEHNR and FQNEAQ (reference sequence). V dropped 5 bases and J dropped 5; count of bases not matched to a gene: 3. The material was peripheral blood, obtained 60 days after TCRalphabeta/CD19-depleted stem cell transplant. The sequence was obtained from a child under two years old who had a stem cell transplant for acute myeloid leukemia, so the T cells may come from the graft donor. The genes are TRBV7-9 and TRBJ2-3; 11 nucleotides align to TRBD2. CDR3 protein: CASSRGTSGDTQYF. CDR3 in DNA: TGTGCCAGCAGCAGAGGGACTAGCGGAGATACGCAGTATTTT.